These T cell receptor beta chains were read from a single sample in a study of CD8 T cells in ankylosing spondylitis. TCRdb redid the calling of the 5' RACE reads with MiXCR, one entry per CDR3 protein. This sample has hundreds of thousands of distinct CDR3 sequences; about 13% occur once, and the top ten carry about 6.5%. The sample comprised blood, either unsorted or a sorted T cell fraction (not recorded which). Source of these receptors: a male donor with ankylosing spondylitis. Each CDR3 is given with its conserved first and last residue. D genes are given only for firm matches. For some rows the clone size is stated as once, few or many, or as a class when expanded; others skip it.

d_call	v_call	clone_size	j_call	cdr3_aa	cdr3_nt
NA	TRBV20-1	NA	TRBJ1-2	CSASIQGSSYGYTF	TGCAGTGCTAGCATACAGGGTTCTTCGTATGGCTACACCTTC
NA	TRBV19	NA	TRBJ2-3	CASSIGQPGADTQYF	TGTGCCAGTAGTATAGGTCAACCAGGTGCAGATACGCAGTATTTT
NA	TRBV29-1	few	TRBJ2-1	CSVARDFNEQFF	TGCAGCGTCGCCCGAGACTTCAATGAGCAGTTCTTC
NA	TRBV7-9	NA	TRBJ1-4	CASSWATAPTNEKLFF	TGTGCCAGCAGCTGGGCGACGGCCCCAACAAATGAAAAACTGTTTTTT
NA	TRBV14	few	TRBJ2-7	CASSQEGHVSSYEQYF	TGTGCCAGCAGCCAAGAGGGACACGTCAGCTCCTACGAGCAGTACTTC
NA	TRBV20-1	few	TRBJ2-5	CSARDLRGETQYF	TGCAGTGCTAGAGATTTACGGGGAGAGACCCAGTACTTC
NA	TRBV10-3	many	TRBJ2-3	CAIGSGSPDTQYF	TGTGCCATCGGCTCAGGGTCCCCAGATACGCAGTATTTT
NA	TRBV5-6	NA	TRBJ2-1	CASSLSAEQFF	TGTGCCAGCAGCTTGAGTGCTGAGCAGTTCTTC
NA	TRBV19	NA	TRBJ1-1	CASTSGGGTEAFF	TGTGCCAGTACTTCTGGGGGAGGCACTGAAGCTTTCTTT
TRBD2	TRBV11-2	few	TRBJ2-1	CASSLGFGRGPSWF	TGTGCCAGCAGCTTAGGGTTCGGGAGGGGACCCTCATGGTTC
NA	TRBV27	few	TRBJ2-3	CASGFAGAYF	TGTGCCAGCGGATTTGCCGGGGCCTATTTT
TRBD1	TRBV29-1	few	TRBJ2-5	CSVETRDRQETQYF	TGCAGCGTTGAAACGCGGGACAGGCAAGAGACCCAGTACTTC
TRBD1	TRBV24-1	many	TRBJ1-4	CATSETGIEKLFF	TGTGCCACCAGTGAGACAGGGATTGAAAAACTGTTTTTT
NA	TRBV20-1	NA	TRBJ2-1	CSARAGWYNEQFF	TGCAGTGCTAGGGCAGGATGGTACAATGAACAGTTCTTC
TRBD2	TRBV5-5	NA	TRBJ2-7	CASSPGLVEQYF	TGTGCCAGCAGCCCGGGACTAGTCGAGCAGTACTTC
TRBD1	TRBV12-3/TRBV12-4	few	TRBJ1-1	CASSPDRTEAFF	TGTGCCAGCAGCCCGGACAGGACTGAAGCTTTCTTT
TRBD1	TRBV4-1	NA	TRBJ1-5	CASSRPDRANQPQHF	TGCGCCAGCAGCCGACCCGACAGGGCAAATCAGCCCCAGCATTTT
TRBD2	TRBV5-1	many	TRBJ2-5	CASSLVPGLQETQYF	TGCGCCAGCAGCTTAGTCCCGGGACTACAAGAGACCCAGTACTTC
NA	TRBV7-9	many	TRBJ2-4	CASHAGEGNIQYF	TGTGCCAGCCACGCAGGGGAGGGCAACATTCAGTACTTC
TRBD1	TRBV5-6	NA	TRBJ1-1	CARGAGTGLEAFF	TGTGCCAGGGGCGCGGGGACAGGCCTTGAAGCTTTCTTT
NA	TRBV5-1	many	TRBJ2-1	CASSLTLGVDDNEQFF	TGCGCCAGCAGCTTGACCTTGGGGGTGGACGACAATGAGCAGTTCTTC
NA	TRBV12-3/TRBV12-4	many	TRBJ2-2	CASSPGPDGGELFF	TGTGCCAGCAGTCCAGGCCCTGACGGCGGGGAGCTGTTTTTT
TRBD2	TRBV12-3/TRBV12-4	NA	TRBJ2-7	CASSFKASGSEQYF	TGTGCCAGCAGTTTTAAGGCTAGCGGGAGCGAGCAGTACTTC
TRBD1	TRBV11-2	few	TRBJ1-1	CASSLLGGQGAETEAFF	TGTGCCAGCAGCTTATTGGGGGGCCAGGGGGCAGAAACTGAAGCTTTCTTT
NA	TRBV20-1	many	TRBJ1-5	CSASHHSNSNQPQHF	TGCAGTGCTTCGCATCATTCCAATAGCAATCAGCCCCAGCATTTT
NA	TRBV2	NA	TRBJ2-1	CASTESLGPSNEQFF	TGTGCCAGCACCGAATCTCTAGGGCCGAGCAATGAGCAGTTCTTC
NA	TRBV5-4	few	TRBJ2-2	CASSSRTGPFNTGELFF	TGTGCCAGCAGCTCGCGTACAGGTCCGTTCAACACCGGGGAGCTGTTTTTT
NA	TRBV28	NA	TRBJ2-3	CASSPTPPGARDTDTQYF	TGTGCCAGCAGTCCTACCCCTCCGGGGGCCCGGGACACAGATACGCAGTATTTT
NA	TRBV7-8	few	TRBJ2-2	CASSLRETGTGELFF	TGTGCCAGCAGCTTACGGGAGACGGGAACCGGGGAGCTGTTTTTT
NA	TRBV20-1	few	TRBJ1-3	CSARTPAGNTIYF	TGCAGTGCCCGGACACCCGCTGGAAACACCATATATTTT
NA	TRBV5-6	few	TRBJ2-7	CASSSLRVPGAEQYF	TGTGCCAGCAGCTCCCTTCGGGTTCCTGGCGCCGAGCAGTACTTC
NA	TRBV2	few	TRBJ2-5	CASSRRDTQETQYF	TGTGCCAGCAGTAGACGGGACACTCAAGAGACCCAGTACTTC
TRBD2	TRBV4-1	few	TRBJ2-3	CASSRSHWGGTRTDTQYF	TGCGCCAGCAGCCGCAGCCACTGGGGCGGGACTAGGACAGATACGCAGTATTTT
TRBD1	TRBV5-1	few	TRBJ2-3	CASSLPPGQAYTDTQYF	TGCGCCAGCAGCTTGCCACCGGGACAGGCATACACAGATACGCAGTATTTT
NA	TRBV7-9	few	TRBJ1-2	CASSPLEGPTHGYTF	TGTGCCAGCAGCCCGCTAGAGGGTCCGACCCATGGCTACACCTTC
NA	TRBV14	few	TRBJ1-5	CASSQDYIGRGPNQPQHF	TGTGCCAGCAGCCAAGACTATATCGGGAGGGGCCCCAATCAGCCCCAGCATTTT
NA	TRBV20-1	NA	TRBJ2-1	CSARFIQGLGEQFF	TGCAGTGCTAGATTTATCCAGGGGTTAGGTGAGCAGTTCTTC
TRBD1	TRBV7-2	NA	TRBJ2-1	CASSPVDRGNEQFF	TGTGCCAGCAGCCCTGTGGACAGGGGAAATGAGCAGTTCTTC
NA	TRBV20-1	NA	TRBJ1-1	CSASGSGSEAFF	TGCAGTGCTAGCGGGTCTGGGAGTGAAGCTTTCTTT
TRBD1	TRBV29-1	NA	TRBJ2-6	CSGGTVSSGANVLTF	TGCAGCGGGGGGACAGTTTCCTCTGGGGCCAACGTCCTGACTTTC
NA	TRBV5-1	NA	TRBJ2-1	CASRGGGEEQFF	TGCGCCAGCAGAGGAGGGGGCGAAGAGCAGTTCTTC
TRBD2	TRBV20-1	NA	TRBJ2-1	CSARGDSGGSYFNEQFF	TGCAGTGCTAGAGGGGATAGTGGCGGGAGCTACTTCAATGAGCAGTTCTTC